Reported below is one T cell receptor beta chain. Its antigen is not yet known. Base qualities are not provided; no much larger clone lies one nucleotide away. The immunoSEQ Assay was used to sequence TCR beta CDR3 regions from DNA. Per the original workflow: To compute T cell density, TCR beta template counts were normalized to usable DNA, which was estimated by amplifying housekeeping genes. Richness was estimated using the preseqR package, with extrapolation to 400,000 templates for PBMC samples and to 120,000 templates for tissue samples. Clonality was calculated as one minus Pielou's evenness. Tissue-enriched TCRs were identified by differential abundance testing using productive amino-acid clonotypes, minimum total count 5 and alpha 0.1. The Jaccard Index and the Morisita Overlap Index were used to measure repertoire overlap between compartments. GLIPH grouped TCR beta CDR3s together with public tetramer-defined viral CDR3s, and a viral motif had to include at least three viral sequences and also show V-gene enrichment. In its TCRdb copy, this immuneACCESS table keeps in-frame sequences only and misses some clones. Where compared with another copy, unresolved V genes explain less than half of these, and the others have no known cause. V and J calls and clone size come straight from that table; D and trimming were deduced from the DNA. Present in this sample are 25,000 or so clones, approximately 86% of which were seen just once. Roughly 15% of the sample is taken by the ten largest.

These data are taken from a study of T cells in localized non-small cell lung cancer (dated by TCRdb to 2018 to 2020). Some background on the complete study: The study examined T cell repertoires in 200 to 300 patients with early-stage NSCLC and compared tumors with uninvolved tumor-adjacent lungs. The cohort consisted of roughly 240 treatment-naive NSCLC patients whose localized lung tumors had been resected. The mean age of the NSCLC patients was approximately 71 years, with 120 to 150 men and 95 to 110 women. Results the study describes overall, beyond this receptor: Because the study design was exploratory, TCR variables were selected using unadjusted p-values without false-discovery rate correction. Of the top 100 tumor clones, a median of about 53 were detected in paired uninvolved adjacent lung; under 35 were also among that lung's top 100. Multi-region tumor sequencing was not performed, so intratumor heterogeneity could not be excluded. Longer overall survival was associated with higher blood T cell density, whereas shorter survival was associated with higher adjacent-lung clonality. Uninvolved tumor-adjacent lung showed the highest T cell clonality, higher than tumor, which suggests more focused antigenic responses in the uninvolved tumor-adjacent lung.

At diagnosis, peripheral blood, uninvolved tumor-adjacent lung and tumor were collected and stored as a combination of fresh-frozen and FFPE material. For TCR repertoire profiling, blood samples were analyzed in the form of peripheral blood mononuclear cells. The CDR3 runs 15 residues from the cysteine to the phenylalanine. Only the CDR3 DNA stays, 45 bases, in frame from base 1. Compared with germline, V lacks 5 bases and J lacks 7 bases; bases without a gene match: 12. The CDR1 and CDR2 encoded by the germline V gene are MNHEY and SVGAGI. The origin of this receptor is a female donor over 55 with stage I lung adenocarcinoma. The starting material was peripheral blood, obtained before any cancer treatment. The V and J segments used are TRBV6-5 and TRBJ1-2, with 8 bases aligning to TRBD1. The nucleotide sequence is given as TGTGCCAGCAGTGGACGGACAGGGCGGTCAGGTGGCTACACCTTC. Its translation reads: CASSGRTGRSGGYTF.